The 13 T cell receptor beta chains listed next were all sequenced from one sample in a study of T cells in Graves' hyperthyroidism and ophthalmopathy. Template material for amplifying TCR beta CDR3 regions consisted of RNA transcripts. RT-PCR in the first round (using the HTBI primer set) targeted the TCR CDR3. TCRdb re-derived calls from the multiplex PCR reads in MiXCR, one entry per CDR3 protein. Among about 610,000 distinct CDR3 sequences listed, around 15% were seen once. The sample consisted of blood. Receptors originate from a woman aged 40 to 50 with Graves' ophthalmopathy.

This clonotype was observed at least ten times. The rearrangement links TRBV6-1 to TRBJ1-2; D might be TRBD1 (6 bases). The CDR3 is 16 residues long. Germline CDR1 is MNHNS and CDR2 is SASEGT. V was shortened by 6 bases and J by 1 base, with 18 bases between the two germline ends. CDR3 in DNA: TGTGCCAGCAGACCTAATCTCAGGGGCGTTAACTATGGCTACACCTTC. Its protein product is CASRPNLRGVNYGYTF.

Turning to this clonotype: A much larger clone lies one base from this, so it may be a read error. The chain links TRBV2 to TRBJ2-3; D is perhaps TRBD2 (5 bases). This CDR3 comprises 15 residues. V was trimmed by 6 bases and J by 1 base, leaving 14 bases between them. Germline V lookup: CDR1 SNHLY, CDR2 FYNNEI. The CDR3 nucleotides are TGTGCCAGCAGCCATAGCGACCGGGGCACAGATACGCAGTATTTT. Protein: CASSHSDRGTDTQYF.

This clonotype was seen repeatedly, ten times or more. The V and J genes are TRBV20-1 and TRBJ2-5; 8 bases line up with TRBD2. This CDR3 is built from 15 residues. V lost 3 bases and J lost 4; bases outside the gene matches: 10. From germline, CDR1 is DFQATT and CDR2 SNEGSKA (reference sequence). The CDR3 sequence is CSASSPAGGGETQYF. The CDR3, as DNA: TGCAGTGCTAGTTCCCCCGCGGGAGGTGGAGAGACCCAGTACTTC.

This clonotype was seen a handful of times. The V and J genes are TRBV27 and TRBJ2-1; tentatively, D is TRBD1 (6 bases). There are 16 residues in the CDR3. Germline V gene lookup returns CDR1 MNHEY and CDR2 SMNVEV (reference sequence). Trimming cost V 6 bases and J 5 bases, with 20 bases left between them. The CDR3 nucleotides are TGTGCCAGCAGCCGATCGGACAGTACTTTGAACAATGAGCAGTTCTTC. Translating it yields CASSRSDSTLNNEQFF.

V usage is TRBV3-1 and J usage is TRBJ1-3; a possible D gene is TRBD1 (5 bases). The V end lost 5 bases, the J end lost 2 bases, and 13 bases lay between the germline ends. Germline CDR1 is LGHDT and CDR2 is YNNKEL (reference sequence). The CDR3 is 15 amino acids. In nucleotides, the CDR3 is TGTGCCAGCAGCTTGCCGGGACGCACTGGAAACACCATATATTTT. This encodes CASSLPGRTGNTIYF. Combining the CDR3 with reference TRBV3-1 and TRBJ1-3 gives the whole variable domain DTAVSQTPKYLVTQMGNDKSIKCEQNLGHDTMYWYKQDSKKFLKIMFSYNNKELIINETVPNRFSPKSPDKAHLNLHINSLELGDSAVYFCASSLPGRTGNTIYFGEGSWLTVV.

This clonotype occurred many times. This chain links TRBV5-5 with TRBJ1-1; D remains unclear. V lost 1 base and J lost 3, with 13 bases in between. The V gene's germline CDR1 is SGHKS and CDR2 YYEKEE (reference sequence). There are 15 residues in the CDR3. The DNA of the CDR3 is TGTGCCAGCAGCTTGATCTCGGGAACCGACACTGAAGCTTTCTTT. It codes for CASSLISGTDTEAFF. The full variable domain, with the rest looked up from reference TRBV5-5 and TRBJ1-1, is DAGVTQSPTHLIKTRGQQVTLRCSPISGHKSVSWYQQVLGQGPQFIFQYYEKEERGRGNFPDRFSARQFPNYSSELNVNALLLGDSALYLCASSLISGTDTEAFFGQGTRLTVV.

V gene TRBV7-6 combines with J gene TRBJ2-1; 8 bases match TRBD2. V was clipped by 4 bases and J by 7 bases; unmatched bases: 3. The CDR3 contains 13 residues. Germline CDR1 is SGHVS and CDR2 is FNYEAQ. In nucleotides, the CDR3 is TGTGCCAGCAGCTCACCGGGGGGGAATGAGCAGTTCTTC. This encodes CASSSPGGNEQFF.

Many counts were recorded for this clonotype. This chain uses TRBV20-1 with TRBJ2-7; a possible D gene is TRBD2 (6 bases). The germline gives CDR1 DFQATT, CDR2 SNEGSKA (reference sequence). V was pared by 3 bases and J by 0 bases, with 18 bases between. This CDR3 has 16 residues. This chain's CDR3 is CSASSSGYGSSYEQYF. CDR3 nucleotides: TGCAGTGCTAGTTCCAGCGGGTACGGTAGCTCCTACGAGCAGTACTTC.

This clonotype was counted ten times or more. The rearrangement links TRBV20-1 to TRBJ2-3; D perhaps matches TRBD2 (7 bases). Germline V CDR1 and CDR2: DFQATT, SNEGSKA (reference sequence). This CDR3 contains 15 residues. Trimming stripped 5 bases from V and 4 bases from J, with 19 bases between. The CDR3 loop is CSAPSGRGLADTQYF. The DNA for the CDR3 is TGCAGTGCTCCTAGCGGCAGGGGACTCGCAGATACGCAGTATTTT.

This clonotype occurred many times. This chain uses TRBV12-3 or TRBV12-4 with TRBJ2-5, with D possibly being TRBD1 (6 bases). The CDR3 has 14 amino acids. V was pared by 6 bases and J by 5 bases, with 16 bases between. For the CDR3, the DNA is TGTGCCAGCAGGCTAACAGGGCTACAGGAGACCCAGTACTTC. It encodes CASRLTGLQETQYF.

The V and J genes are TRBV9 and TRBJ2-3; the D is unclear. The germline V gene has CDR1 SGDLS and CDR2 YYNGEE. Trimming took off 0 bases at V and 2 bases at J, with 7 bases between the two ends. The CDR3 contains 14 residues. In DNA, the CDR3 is TGTGCCAGCAGCGTAGCCCCTAACACAGATACGCAGTATTTT. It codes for CASSVAPNTDTQYF.

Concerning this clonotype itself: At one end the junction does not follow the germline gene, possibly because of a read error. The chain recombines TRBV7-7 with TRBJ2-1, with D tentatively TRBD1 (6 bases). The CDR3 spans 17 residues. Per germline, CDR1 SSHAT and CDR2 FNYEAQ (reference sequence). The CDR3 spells CASSLDPSGTNDNEQFF. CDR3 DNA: TGTGCTAGCAGCTTAGATCCGTCCGGGACAAATGACAATGAGCAGTTCTTC.

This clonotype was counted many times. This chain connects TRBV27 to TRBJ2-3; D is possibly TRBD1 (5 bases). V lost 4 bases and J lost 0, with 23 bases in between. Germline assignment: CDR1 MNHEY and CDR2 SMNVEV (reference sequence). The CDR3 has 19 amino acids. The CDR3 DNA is TGTGCCAGCAGTTCCATCATACCCCGTAGGGGATCTAGCACAGATACGCAGTATTTT. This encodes CASSSIIPRRGSSTDTQYF.